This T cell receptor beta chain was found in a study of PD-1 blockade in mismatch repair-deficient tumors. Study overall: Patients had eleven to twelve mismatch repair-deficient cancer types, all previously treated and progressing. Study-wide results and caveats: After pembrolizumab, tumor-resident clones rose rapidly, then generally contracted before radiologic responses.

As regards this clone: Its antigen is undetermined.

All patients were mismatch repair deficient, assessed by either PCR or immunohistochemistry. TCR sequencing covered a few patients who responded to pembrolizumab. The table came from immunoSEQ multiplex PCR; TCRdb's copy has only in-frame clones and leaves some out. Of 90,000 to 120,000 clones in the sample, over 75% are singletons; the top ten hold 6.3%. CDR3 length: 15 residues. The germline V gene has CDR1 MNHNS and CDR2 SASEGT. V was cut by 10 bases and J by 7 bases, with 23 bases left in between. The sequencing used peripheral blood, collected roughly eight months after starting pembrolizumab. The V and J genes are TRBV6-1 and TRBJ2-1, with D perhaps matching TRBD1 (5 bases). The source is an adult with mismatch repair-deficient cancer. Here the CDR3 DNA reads TGTGCCAACCCCGAGCCCTGGAAGGGGCCGAATGAGCAGTTCTTC. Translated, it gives CANPEPWKGPNEQFF.